A single sample gave rise to the 10 T cell receptor beta chains below, sequenced in a study of vaccination effects on CD4 cells after COVID-19. Produced via immunoSEQ multiplex PCR; TCRdb's table is partial and in-frame only. The table records 26,000 or so clones, under 75% of them present only once. These receptors have no known antigen. Antigen-specific CD4+ T cells were expanded with viral peptide pools in the ViraFEST assay before sequencing. The culture ran for roughly ten days before CD4+ T cells were isolated. Neither prior SARS-CoV-2 infection nor positive nucleocapsid antibodies were present in the vaccine recipients. The sample here was CD4+ T cells from PBMCs cultured with SARS-CoV-2 spike peptides, taken before COVID-19 vaccination. The receptors derive from a human donor who received a COVID-19 vaccine.

The V gene is TRBV10-1, the J gene TRBJ1-1; 9 positions match TRBD1. The CDR3 extends over 13 amino acids. The trim removed 10 bases at V and 4 bases at J, leaving 7 bases unmatched. Germline lookup yields CDR1 WNHNN and CDR2 SYGVQD (reference sequence). This chain's CDR3 is CATTRDRVTEAFF. The CDR3 nucleotides are TGCGCCACTACCCGGGACAGGGTCACTGAAGCTTTCTTT.

This chain uses TRBV5-1 with TRBJ1-2, with 7 bases identical to TRBD1. The trim removed 4 bases at V and 4 bases at J, leaving 7 bases unmatched. This CDR3 is 14 amino acids long. Germline V gives CDR1 SGHRS, CDR2 YFSETQ. CDR3 sequence: CASSARTGPYGYTF. The CDR3 coding sequence is TGCGCCAGCAGCGCCCGGACAGGACCCTATGGCTACACCTTC.

CDR3 sequence reads: CASIQKPGDYEQYF. For the CDR3, the DNA is TGTGCCAGCATTCAAAAACCGGGGGACTACGAGCAGTACTTC. The J gene is TRBJ2-7, the V gene TRBV2, with D maybe TRBD2 (6 bases). Trimming shortened V by 7 bases and J by 3 bases, and 16 bases separated the two germline ends. Germline V lookup: CDR1 SNHLY, CDR2 FYNNEI. The CDR3 has 14 residues.

The chain links TRBV14 to TRBJ1-2, with a tentative D call TRBD1 (5 bases). V gave up 5 bases and J gave up 2 bases, with 12 bases separating them. This CDR3 spans 14 amino acids. Per the germline V gene, CDR1 is SGHDN and CDR2 is FVKESK. CDR3 residues: CASSKLGPNYGYTF. As DNA, the CDR3 is TGTGCCAGCAGCAAACTGGGACCGAACTATGGCTACACCTTC.

This chain links TRBV9 with TRBJ2-2; either TRBD1 or TRBD2 may fit D (6 bases each). Trimming stripped 0 bases from V and 4 bases from J, with 19 bases between. From germline, CDR1 is SGDLS and CDR2 YYNGEE. The CDR3 length is 18 residues. This CDR3 is CASSVESTGRLGTGELFF. The DNA for the CDR3 is TGTGCCAGCAGCGTAGAATCTACAGGGAGGTTGGGCACCGGGGAGCTGTTTTTT.

V usage is TRBV6-5 and J usage is TRBJ1-2; D is unclear. Germline-derived CDR1 and CDR2 are MNHEY and SVGAGI. Trimming pared 4 bases from V and 3 bases from J, leaving 18 bases between. CDR3 length: 16 residues. The CDR3 DNA reads TGTGCCAGCAGTTCTGCAGGAGCGGGCTACGACTATGGCTACACCTTC. Protein product: CASSSAGAGYDYGYTF.

This clone was seen a handful of times. This rearrangement joins TRBV11-2 to TRBJ2-1, with D unclear. The CDR3 spans 14 residues. The germline V and J ends were trimmed by 0 bases and 14 bases, with 17 bases remaining between them. Per the germline V gene, CDR1 is SGHAT and CDR2 is FQNNGV. The CDR3 nucleotides read TGTGCCAGCAGCTTAGATCAAGGAACCCCGAGGAAGTTCTTC. This encodes CASSLDQGTPRKFF.

The chain is built from TRBV6-4 and TRBJ1-5, with D maybe TRBD1 (5 bases). Trimming cost V 7 bases and J 3 bases, with 19 bases left between them. The germline V gene encodes CDR1 MRHNA and CDR2 SNTAGT. The CDR3 length is 16 residues. The CDR3 DNA sequence: TGTGCCAGCAAGACGTTCCGGGGGTCCCCCAATCAGCCCCAGCATTTT. This translates into CASKTFRGSPNQPQHF.

The V and J genes are TRBV6-4 and TRBJ2-1; D perhaps matches TRBD2 (5 bases). The V and J ends lost 6 bases and 0 bases respectively, with 12 bases between them. The CDR3 has 15 residues. Germline CDR1 is MRHNA and CDR2 is SNTAGT. The CDR3 protein is CASSEGSYSYNEQFF. DNA for the CDR3: TGTGCCAGCAGCGAAGGGAGTTACTCCTACAATGAGCAGTTCTTC.

This rearrangement joins TRBV19 to TRBJ1-1, with 7 bases aligning to TRBD1. Germline V gene data show CDR1 as LNHDA and CDR2 as SQIVND (reference sequence). This CDR3 has 20 residues. V gave up 7 bases and J gave up 4 bases; unmatched junction bases: 27. CDR3: CASKWWGSGGTTGVTTEAFF. The CDR3 bases are TGTGCCAGTAAATGGTGGGGTAGTGGTGGGACTACAGGGGTGACCACTGAAGCTTTCTTT.